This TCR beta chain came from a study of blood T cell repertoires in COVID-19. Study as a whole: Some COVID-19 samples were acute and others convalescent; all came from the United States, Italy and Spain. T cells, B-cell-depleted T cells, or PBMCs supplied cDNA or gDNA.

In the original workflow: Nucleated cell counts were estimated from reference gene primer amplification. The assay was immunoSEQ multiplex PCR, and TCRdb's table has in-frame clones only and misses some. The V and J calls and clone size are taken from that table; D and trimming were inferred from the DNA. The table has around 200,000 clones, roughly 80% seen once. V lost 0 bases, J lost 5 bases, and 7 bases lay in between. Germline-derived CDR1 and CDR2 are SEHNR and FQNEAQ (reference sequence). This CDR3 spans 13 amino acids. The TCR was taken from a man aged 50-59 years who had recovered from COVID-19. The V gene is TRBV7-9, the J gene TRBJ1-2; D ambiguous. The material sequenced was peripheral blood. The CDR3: CASSLAEPYGYTF. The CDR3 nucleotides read TGTGCCAGCAGCTTAGCTGAGCCTTATGGCTACACCTTC.